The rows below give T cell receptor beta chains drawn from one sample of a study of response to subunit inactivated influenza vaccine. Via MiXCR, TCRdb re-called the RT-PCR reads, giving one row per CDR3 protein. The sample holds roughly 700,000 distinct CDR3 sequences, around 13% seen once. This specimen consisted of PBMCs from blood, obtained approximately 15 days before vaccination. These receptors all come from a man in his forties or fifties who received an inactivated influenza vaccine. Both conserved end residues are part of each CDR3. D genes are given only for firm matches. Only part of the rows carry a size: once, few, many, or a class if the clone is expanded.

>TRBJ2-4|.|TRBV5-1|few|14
TGCGCCAGCAGCACCCAGACAGGCCCCGGCGTTCAGTACTTC
CASSTQTGPGVQYF
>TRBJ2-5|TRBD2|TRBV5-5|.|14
TGTGCCAGCAGCTTCGGGGCGGGAGGGGAGACCCAGTACTTC
CASSFGAGGETQYF
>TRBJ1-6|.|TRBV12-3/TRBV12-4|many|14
TGTGCCAGCAGTTTATCAGGGAGAGTGACACCCCTCCACTTT
CASSLSGRVTPLHF
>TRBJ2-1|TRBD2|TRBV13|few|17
TGTGCCAGCAGCTTAGGCCCGGTGGGAGGGCCTGGGAATGAGCAGTTCTTC
CASSLGPVGGPGNEQFF
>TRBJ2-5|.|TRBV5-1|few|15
TGCGCCGGCGCCTTGGGGGTAGCGGCGCAAGAGACCCAGTACTTC
CAGALGVAAQETQYF
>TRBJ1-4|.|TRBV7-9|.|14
TGTGCCAGCAACGTCAATAGCGCAGGGGAAAAACTGTTTTTT
CASNVNSAGEKLFF
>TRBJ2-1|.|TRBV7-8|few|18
TGTGCCAGCAGCTTAGGACTAGGAATAGCCGCCTGGGACAATGAGCAGTTCTTC
CASSLGLGIAAWDNEQFF
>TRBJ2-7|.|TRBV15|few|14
TGTGCCACCAGCGCCCGGGACGGACCCTACGAGCAGTACTTC
CATSARDGPYEQYF
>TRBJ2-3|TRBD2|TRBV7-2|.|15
TGTGCCAGCAGCCCTTTAGCGGGAGGTTTAAATACGCAGTATTTT
CASSPLAGGLNTQYF
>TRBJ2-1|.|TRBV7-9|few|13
TGTGCCAGCAGCTTTGGATCGACCCTAGAGCAGTTCTTC
CASSFGSTLEQFF
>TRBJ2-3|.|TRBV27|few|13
TGTGCCAGCAGTTCACCGCACACAGATACGCAGTATTTT
CASSSPHTDTQYF
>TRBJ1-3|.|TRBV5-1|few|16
TGCGCCAGCAGCTGGGGGAGGATGGAGGCTGGAAACACCATATATTTT
CASSWGRMEAGNTIYF
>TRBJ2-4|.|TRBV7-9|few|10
TGTGCCAGCGGCCACACGATTCAGTACTTC
CASGHTIQYF
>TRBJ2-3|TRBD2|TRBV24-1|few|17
TGTGCCACCAGTGATCAATCTGCGGGGGGGCCAAGATATACGCAGTATTTT
CATSDQSAGGPRYTQYF
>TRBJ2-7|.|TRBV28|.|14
TGTGCCAGCACCCCGTCTGGAGGGTCGGACGAGCAGTACTTC
CASTPSGGSDEQYF
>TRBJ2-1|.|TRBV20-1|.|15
TGCAGCCCTGCGGCCGGGGCCTACTCCTACAATGAGCAGTTCTTC
CSPAAGAYSYNEQFF
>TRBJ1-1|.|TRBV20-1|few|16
TGCAGTGCTAGAGATCGGGGGCTTGCCTGGGGGGGTGAAGCTTTCTTT
CSARDRGLAWGGEAFF
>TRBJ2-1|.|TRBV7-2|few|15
TGTGCCAGCAGGTTACAGGGTCGAGTGGGCAATGAGCAGTTCTTC
CASRLQGRVGNEQFF
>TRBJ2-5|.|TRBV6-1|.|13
TGTGCCAGCAAAAGGACAGCCGCAGAGACCCAGTACTTC
CASKRTAAETQYF
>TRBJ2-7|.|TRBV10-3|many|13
TGTGCCACTTACGGTAGCGCCTCCTACGAGCAGTACTTC
CATYGSASYEQYF
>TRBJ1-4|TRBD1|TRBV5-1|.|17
TGCGCCAGCAGCTTGTATCCAGGGGGCACAACTAATGGAAAACTGTTTTTT
CASSLYPGGTTNGKLFF
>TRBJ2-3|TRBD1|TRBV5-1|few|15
TGCGCCAGCAGCATCCTGACAGGGGGGACAGATACGCAGTATTTT
CASSILTGGTDTQYF
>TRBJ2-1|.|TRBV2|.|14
TGTGCCAGCAGTCCCGGGACGGTGAACAATGAGCAGTTCTTC
CASSPGTVNNEQFF
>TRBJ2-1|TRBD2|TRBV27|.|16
TGTGCCAGCACCACCCGAGCTAGCGGGGGTTGGAATGAGCAGTTCTTC
CASTTRASGGWNEQFF
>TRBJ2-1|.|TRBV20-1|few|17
TGCTGTGCTAGGCCAGGGTTAGGTGTGTACAGAAACAATGAGCAGTTCTTC
CCARPGLGVYRNNEQFF
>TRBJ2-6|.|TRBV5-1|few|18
TGCGCCAGCAGCTCCTTTACAACCGGGGCCTCTGGGGCCAACGTCCTGACTTTC
CASSSFTTGASGANVLTF
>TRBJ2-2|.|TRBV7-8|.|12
TGTGCCAGCAGCGCTCCTACCGGGGAGCTGTTTTTT
CASSAPTGELFF
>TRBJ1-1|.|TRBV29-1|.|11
TGCAGCGATGATCATTACACTGAAGCTTTCTTT
CSDDHYTEAFF
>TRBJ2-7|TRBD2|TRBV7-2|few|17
TGTGCCAGCAGCTTAGCGAGACTAGCGGGATTTACCTACGAGCAGTACTTC
CASSLARLAGFTYEQYF
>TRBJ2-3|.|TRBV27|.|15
TGTGCCAGCAGTTCCCGACCGAGAAGCACAGATACGCAGTATTTT
CASSSRPRSTDTQYF
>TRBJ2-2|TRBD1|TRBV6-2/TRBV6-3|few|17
TGTGCCAGCAGTTATTCTCCGGGACAGAGCTACACCGGGGAGCTGTTTTTT
CASSYSPGQSYTGELFF
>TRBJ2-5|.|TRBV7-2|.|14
TGTGCCAGCAGCTTAAGCGGCCTCACGGAGACCCAGTACTTC
CASSLSGLTETQYF
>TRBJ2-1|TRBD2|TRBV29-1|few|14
TGCAGCGTTGAAGAAAGACTAGCGAACAATGAGCAGTTCTTC
CSVEERLANNEQFF
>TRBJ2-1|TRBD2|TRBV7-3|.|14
TGTGCCAGCAGCCCGACCGGGGGGGCCTACGAGCAGTTCTTC
CASSPTGGAYEQFF
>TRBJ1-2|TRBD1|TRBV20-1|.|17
TGCAGTGCTAGAGTGCAAAGACAGGGGGTAACTAACTATGGCTACACCTTC
CSARVQRQGVTNYGYTF
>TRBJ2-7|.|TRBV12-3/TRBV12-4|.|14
TGTGCCAGCAGTATCTCAGGGACCCCTTACGAGCAGTACTTC
CASSISGTPYEQYF
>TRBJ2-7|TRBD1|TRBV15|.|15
TGTGCCACCAGCAGAACTACAGGGGTGGCCTACGAGCAGTACTTC
CATSRTTGVAYEQYF
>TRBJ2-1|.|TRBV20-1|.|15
TGCAGTGCTAGAGATTGGAGGCTAGTCGGTAATGAGCAGTTCTTC
CSARDWRLVGNEQFF
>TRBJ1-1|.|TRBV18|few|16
TGTGCCAGCTCACCAAGTCCGGACGCCATGAACACTGAAGCTTTCTTT
CASSPSPDAMNTEAFF
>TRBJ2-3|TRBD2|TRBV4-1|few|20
TGCGCCAGCAGCCAAGATGTCGGCGGGGGGGCCGTTTTATCGACAGATACGCAGTATTTT
CASSQDVGGGAVLSTDTQYF
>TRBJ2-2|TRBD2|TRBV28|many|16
TGTGCCAGCAGTTTATTTGGCGGGAGTGACACCGGGGAGCTGTTTTTT
CASSLFGGSDTGELFF
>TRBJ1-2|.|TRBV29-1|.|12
TGCAGCGTTCCGCAGGGGACGGGGGGCTACACCTTC
CSVPQGTGGYTF
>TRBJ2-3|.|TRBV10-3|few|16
TGTGCCATCAGTGAGTCAGGTCCTCCTTTCACAGATACGCAGTATTTT
CAISESGPPFTDTQYF
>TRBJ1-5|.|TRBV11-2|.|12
TGTGCCAGCAGCTCCGAAAATCAGCCCCAGCATTTT
CASSSENQPQHF
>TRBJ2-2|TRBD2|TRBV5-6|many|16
TGTGCCAGCAGCTTAGGCGGGAGGGCCGACACCGGGGAGCTGTTTTTT
CASSLGGRADTGELFF
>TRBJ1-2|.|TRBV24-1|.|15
TGTGCCACCAGCGCAGGTCCAGAAACTAACTATGGCTACACCTTC
CATSAGPETNYGYTF